The 28 T cell receptor beta chains presented below share a single source sample, sequenced in a study of post-analysis software for immune sequencing data. Overall study findings and caveats: Patients had higher frequencies than controls of about five TRBV segments, including TRBV5-6, TRBV5-1 and TRBV20-1.

The TCR beta cDNA libraries carried unique molecular identifiers. MiXCR, run by TCRdb on the PCR reads, gives a single entry per CDR3 protein. The sample carries 740,000 or so distinct CDR3 sequences, around 50% recorded once. No antigen has been assigned to these receptors. The sequencing input was blood. These receptors originate from a girl between 10 and 17 years old with multiple sclerosis.

The chain employs TRBV5-1 and TRBJ2-3, with TRBD1 identical over 7 bases. The V and J ends lost 4 bases and 5 bases, in that order; junction bases with no gene match: 13. Germline CDR1 and CDR2: SGHRS and YFSETQ. The CDR3 loop spans 16 amino acids. The CDR3 bases are TGCGCCAGCAGCACAGGACAGGTCCTCCTCGGAGATACGCAGTATTTT. It specifies CASSTGQVLLGDTQYF.

This clonotype was found a few times. The chain joins TRBV19 to TRBJ2-6; 7 nucleotides line up with TRBD1. Looked up from germline, CDR1 is LNHDA and CDR2 is SQIVND (reference sequence). This CDR3 is built from 15 residues. The trim removed 6 bases at V and 1 base at J, leaving 3 bases unmatched. Written as DNA, the CDR3 is TGTGCCAGTAGACAGGGGCCATCTGGGGCCAACGTCCTGACTTTC. This codes for CASRQGPSGANVLTF.

Only a few counts were recorded for this clonotype. The chain uses TRBV7-2 and TRBJ1-1; tentatively, D is TRBD1 (5 bases). Germline CDR1 reads SGHTA; CDR2 reads FQGNSA. This CDR3 is built from 17 residues. Trimming took off 3 bases at V and 1 base at J, with 18 bases between the two ends. CDR3 region: CASSLSGTRGPNTEAFF. The CDR3 DNA sequence: TGTGCCAGCAGCTTGTCCGGGACCCGGGGTCCGAACACTGAAGCTTTCTTT.

J is TRBJ2-5 and V is TRBV6-1, with D perhaps TRBD1 (6 bases). The DNA end favors TRBJ2-7, so the J call may be wrong. This CDR3 has 14 amino acids. CDR1 and CDR2 (germline): MNHNS, SASEGT. The CDR3, as DNA: TGTGCCAGCAGTGGCTCAGGGGAGACCTACGAGCAGTACTTC. Its translation is CASSGSGETYEQYF.

The V gene is TRBV5-1, the J gene TRBJ2-7, with D perhaps being TRBD1 or TRBD2 (5 bases each). Germline lookup yields CDR1 SGHRS and CDR2 YFSETQ. V shed 0 bases and J shed 6 bases, with 19 bases lying between them. The CDR3 sequence is 16 residues long. CDR3 protein: CASSLACGTSPREQYF. In DNA, the CDR3 is TGCGCCAGCAGCTTGGCGTGTGGGACGTCACCGCGCGAGCAGTACTTC.

The rearrangement joins TRBV20-1 to TRBJ1-5; 8 bases are shared with TRBD1. This CDR3 region has 13 residues. The germline gives CDR1 DFQATT, CDR2 SNEGSKA (reference sequence). Trimming at V came to 6 bases and at J to 7 bases, leaving 8 bases not matched to a gene. This CDR3 reads CSAKTGGEQPQHF. CDR3 nucleotides: TGCAGTGCCAAAACAGGGGGAGAACAGCCCCAGCATTTT.

The chain couples TRBV20-1 to TRBJ2-5; D not certain. This CDR3 is 14 amino acids long. Looked up from germline, CDR1 is DFQATT and CDR2 is SNEGSKA (reference sequence). Trimming took off 6 bases at V and 2 bases at J, with 16 bases between the two ends. The CDR3 nucleotides read TGCAGTGCCACCACCGCCATAGGGCAAGAGACCCAGTACTTC. Residues: CSATTAIGQETQYF.

The V and J genes are TRBV29-1 and TRBJ2-7; 10 bases are a match to TRBD2. The V gene end was trimmed by 5 bases and the J gene end by 1 base; junction bases not matched to a gene: 17. The CDR3 is 18 residues long. Germline loops: CDR1 SQVTM, CDR2 ANQGSEA. CDR3 sequence reads: CSVRPGTSAMSRSYEQYF. In DNA, the CDR3 is TGCAGCGTTCGCCCCGGGACTAGCGCCATGAGTCGGTCCTACGAGCAGTACTTC.

This clonotype was seen once. The rearrangement uses TRBV2 and TRBJ2-7; D is possibly TRBD1 (5 bases). Per germline, CDR1 SNHLY and CDR2 FYNNEI. Between the trimmed V and J ends, which lost 5 bases and 8 bases, there was a span of 10 bases. This CDR3 comprises 11 residues. CDR3 DNA sequence: TGTGCCAGCAGTACCAGGGTCCAGCAGTACTTC. It encodes CASSTRVQQYF. The full variable domain, rest sourced from reference TRBV2 and TRBJ2-7, is EPEVTQTPSHQVTQMGQEVILRCVPISNHLYFYWYRQILGQKVEFLVSFYNNEISEKSEIFDDQFSVERPDGSNFTLKIRSTKLEDSAMYFCASSTRVQQYFGPGTRLTVT.

The chain recombines TRBV7-9 with TRBJ1-1; no firm D call. Trimming stripped 2 bases from V and 0 bases from J, with 7 bases between. The CDR3 has 14 amino acids. CDR1 and CDR2 from the germline V gene are SEHNR and FQNEAQ (reference sequence). The CDR3 nucleotides are TGTGCCAGCAGCTTACTTTTTGTGAACACTGAAGCTTTCTTT. It encodes CASSLLFVNTEAFF.

The chain couples TRBV7-8 to TRBJ1-2; 8 bases align to TRBD1. V lost 2 bases and J lost 5; bases outside the gene matches: 4. Germline V CDR1 and CDR2: SGHVS, FQNEAQ. The CDR3 runs 14 residues. The DNA for the CDR3 is TGTGCCAGCAGCTTATCGGACAGGGAATATGGCTACACCTTC. This translates into CASSLSDREYGYTF.

The genes are TRBV12-3 or TRBV12-4 and TRBJ2-5; D remains ambiguous. This CDR3 has 14 amino acids. Trimming stripped 7 bases from V and 2 bases from J, with 14 bases between. CDR3: CASTPQKIQETQYF. CDR3 nucleotides: TGTGCCAGCACCCCTCAAAAGATACAAGAGACCCAGTACTTC.

The chain employs TRBV5-1 and TRBJ1-1; D gene uncertain. V was cut by 1 base and J by 2 bases, with 12 bases left in between. This CDR3 spans 15 amino acids. Per the germline V gene, CDR1 is SGHRS and CDR2 is YFSETQ. Here the CDR3 reads CASSLRGEENTEAFF. The CDR3 nucleotides read TGCGCCAGCAGCTTGAGAGGAGAAGAAAACACTGAAGCTTTCTTT.

CDR3 in amino acids: CSGLVGYGYTF. The DNA of the CDR3 is TGCAGCGGCCTAGTGGGTTATGGCTACACCTTC. The chain carries TRBV29-1 and TRBJ1-2; no firm D call. The CDR3 is 11 residues long. Germline CDR1 reads SQVTM; CDR2 reads ANQGSEA. Trimming stripped 7 bases from V and 5 bases from J, with 11 bases between.

This clonotype was seen more than once but under ten times. The chain uses TRBV7-2 and TRBJ1-2; D unresolved. With 2 bases removed from V and 3 bases from J, the gap between germline ends came to 10 bases. The CDR3 length is 14 residues. CDR1 is SGHTA and CDR2 is FQGNSA in the germline V gene. CDR3 bases: TGTGCCAGCAGCTTAACAGACTTCTACTATGGCTACACCTTC. Translating gives CASSLTDFYYGYTF.

The V call is TRBV12-5, the J call TRBJ2-3, with 9 bases aligning to TRBD2. Germline V gene data show CDR1 as LGHNT and CDR2 as FRNRAP. This CDR3 contains 16 residues. V lost 2 bases to trimming and J lost 4 bases; unmatched junction nucleotides: 7. The CDR3 loop is CASGLSEAGGADTQYF. As DNA, the CDR3 is TGTGCTAGTGGTTTGAGCGAAGCGGGGGGAGCAGATACGCAGTATTTT.

The V gene is TRBV7-9, the J gene TRBJ2-3; TRBD1 agrees at 7 bases. With V trimmed by 5 bases and J by 0 bases, 5 bases remained unmatched. The germline CDR1 and CDR2 sequences are SEHNR and FQNEAQ (reference sequence). This CDR3 contains 15 residues. The CDR3, as DNA: TGTGCCAGCAGCGCGGACAGGCCTAGCACAGATACGCAGTATTTT. Translation gives CASSADRPSTDTQYF.

The chain recombines TRBV14 with TRBJ2-5; the D is unclear. Germline CDR1 is SGHDN and CDR2 is FVKESK. V shed 2 bases and J shed 3 bases, with 7 bases lying between them. The CDR3 sequence is 13 residues long. CDR3 sequence: CASSQRPKETQYF. DNA for the CDR3: TGTGCCAGCAGCCAAAGACCCAAAGAGACCCAGTACTTC.

The chain uses TRBV29-1 and TRBJ2-6; tentative D call: TRBD1 (5 bases). With 6 bases removed from V and 0 bases from J, the gap between germline ends came to 15 bases. The CDR3 extends over 16 amino acids. Per germline, CDR1 SQVTM and CDR2 ANQGSEA. CDR3 DNA sequence: TGCAGCGTCCAGGGTTCGGGCAGCTCTGGGGCCAACGTCCTGACTTTC. Translation gives CSVQGSGSSGANVLTF.

This clonotype occurred a few times. The J gene is TRBJ2-1, the V gene TRBV2, with D perhaps matching TRBD1 or TRBD2 (6 bases each). V lost 7 bases and J lost 3, with 10 bases in between. In germline, CDR1 is SNHLY, CDR2 FYNNEI. This CDR3 contains 13 residues. CDR3 protein: CASTGAYYNEQFF. The CDR3 coding sequence is TGTGCCAGCACGGGGGCCTACTACAATGAGCAGTTCTTC.

V gene TRBV20-1 combines with J gene TRBJ2-7; weak D call: TRBD2 (5 bases). Germline CDR1 DFQATT, CDR2 SNEGSKA (reference sequence). Trimming stripped 6 bases from V and 5 bases from J, with 11 bases between. CDR3 length: 11 amino acids. This CDR3 is CSAPVGNEQYF. CDR3 in DNA: TGCAGTGCCCCGGTCGGGAACGAGCAGTACTTC.

The chain joins TRBV6-1 to TRBJ2-1; perhaps TRBD2 as D (6 bases). Per germline, CDR1 MNHNS and CDR2 SASEGT. The CDR3 spans 18 residues. Trimming stripped 3 bases from V and 8 bases from J, with 26 bases between. CDR3 bases: TGTGCCAGCAGTGACCTTCGAAGGACACAAAGATCGGGGGATGAGCAGTTCTTC. It encodes CASSDLRRTQRSGDEQFF.

The J gene is TRBJ2-7, the V gene TRBV11-2, with 12 positions matching TRBD2. Germline V gene lookup returns CDR1 SGHAT and CDR2 FQNNGV. V was clipped by 6 bases and J by 3 bases; unmatched bases: 9. CDR3 length: 16 amino acids. CDR3 sequence (DNA): TGTGCCAGCAGTTCAAAGGCGACTAGCGGGAGCTACGAGCAGTACTTC. It translates to CASSSKATSGSYEQYF.

This clonotype was detected a few times. The chain carries TRBV5-1 and TRBJ2-5; TRBD1 is a possible D gene (7 bases). CDR1 and CDR2 from the germline V gene are SGHRS and YFSETQ. Trimming removed 4 bases from V and 2 bases from J, with 12 bases in between. The CDR3 has 14 residues. CDR3 protein: CASSGGTAQETQYF. In DNA form, the CDR3 reads TGCGCCAGCAGCGGCGGGACAGCTCAAGAGACCCAGTACTTC.

The chain carries TRBV12-3 or TRBV12-4 and TRBJ2-2, with 7 bases fitting TRBD2. The V and J ends lost 7 bases and 2 bases, in that order; junction bases with no gene match: 7. CDR3 length equals 15 residues. The CDR3 region has the DNA TGTGCCAGCAAGAGCCTAGCGGTAAACACCGGGGAGCTGTTTTTT. Translation: CASKSLAVNTGELFF.

This rearrangement joins TRBV5-1 to TRBJ2-1, with D maybe TRBD2 (5 bases). The CDR3 is 14 amino acids. Per germline, CDR1 SGHRS and CDR2 YFSETQ. V gave up 3 bases and J gave up 7 bases, with 14 bases separating them. The CDR3 DNA follows: TGCGCCAGCAGCTCACACACTAGACTGAATGAGCAGTTCTTC. Its protein is CASSSHTRLNEQFF.

This clonotype has just a few counts. The chain combines TRBV20-1 with TRBJ1-5, with D perhaps matching TRBD1 (5 bases). In germline, CDR1 is DFQATT, CDR2 SNEGSKA (reference sequence). The V end was cut by 4 bases, the J end by 6 bases, with 16 bases between. The CDR3 is made up of 14 amino acids. CDR3 loop: CSAKEPQGVQPQHF. The CDR3 nucleotides read TGCAGTGCTAAGGAACCCCAAGGGGTTCAGCCCCAGCATTTT.

This clonotype was counted a few times. The chain links TRBV5-1 to TRBJ2-3; TRBD1 matches 7 bases. In germline, CDR1 is SGHRS, CDR2 YFSETQ. V was clipped by 0 bases and J by 1 base; unmatched bases: 5. There are 16 residues in the CDR3. The CDR3 reads CASSLGQGIGTDTQYF. Written as DNA, the CDR3 is TGCGCCAGCAGCTTGGGACAGGGAATTGGCACAGATACGCAGTATTTT.